Here is one T cell receptor (beta chain) with its context. The antigen is not known. TCRdb keeps only in-frame clones here, not all; method: immunoSEQ multiplex PCR. Altogether 2 million or so clones are present, 85% to 95% being singletons, with the ten largest covering under 0.15%. The data originate from a study of shared clonotypes between healthy human individuals. Notes on the study in general: Clonotypes that were shared across a handful of donors made up roughly 5% of naive CD4 clonotypes. Naive subsets tended to show greater estimated richness than memory subsets. Sampling covered blood only; tissue repertoires likely differ.

Donors were healthy HIV-negative adults without recently reported acute infections or vaccinations. The receptor was derived from a young man in good health. Material for sequencing was naive CD4+ T cells sorted from blood. Subset meaning: CD45RA+ positively selected.

Here the CDR3 DNA reads TGCGCCAGCAGCTTTCGGACCCCCCCCGGGTTCGGAAATGAAAAACTGTTTTTT. This translates into CASSFRTPPGFGNEKLFF. V usage is TRBV5-1 and J usage is TRBJ1-4; D uncertain. CDR1 and CDR2 from the germline V gene are SGHRS and YFSETQ. The V end was cut by 2 bases, the J end by 5 bases, with 22 bases between. This CDR3 is built from 18 residues.